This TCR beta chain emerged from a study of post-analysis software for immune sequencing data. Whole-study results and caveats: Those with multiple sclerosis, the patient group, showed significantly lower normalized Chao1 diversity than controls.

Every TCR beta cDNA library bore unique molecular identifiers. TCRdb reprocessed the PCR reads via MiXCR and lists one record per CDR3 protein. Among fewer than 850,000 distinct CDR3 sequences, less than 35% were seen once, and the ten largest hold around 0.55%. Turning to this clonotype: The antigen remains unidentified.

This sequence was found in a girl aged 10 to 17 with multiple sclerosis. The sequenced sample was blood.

The CDR3 coding sequence is TGCAGTGCTTGGGACAGGAAGGAAAGGGTGACCAAAAACATTCAGTACTTC. Translating it yields CSAWDRKERVTKNIQYF. The rearrangement joins TRBV20-1 to TRBJ2-4, with 8 bases that match TRBD1. CDR1 is DFQATT, CDR2 SNEGSKA, per germline (reference sequence). This CDR3 comprises 17 residues. After removal of 5 bases from V and 2 bases from J, the junction contained 14 bases not matched to a gene.